The clone carrying this T cell receptor (beta chain) showed up just once. The sample originates from a study of blood T cell repertoires in COVID-19. V was cut by 7 bases and J by 0 bases, with 14 bases left in between. The CDR3 spans 14 residues. CDR1 and CDR2 (germline): SQVTM, ANQGSEA. Individuals drawn from under 30 US areas were roughly 18 to 100 years old. Libraries were prepared by immunoSEQ multiplex PCR; TCRdb keeps only in-frame clonotypes and omits some of them. The table includes 110,000 to 150,000 clones, around 80% detected once. This rearrangement joins TRBV29-1 to TRBJ2-3, with D possibly being TRBD2 (7 bases). The source material was PBMCs or T cells enriched from blood (not recorded which). The sequence derives from a woman in her 50s who had recovered from COVID-19. CDR3 nucleotide sequence: TGCAGCGGTGATGGGGGGGCAAGCACAGATACGCAGTATTTT. Amino acid sequence: CSGDGGASTDTQYF.